This is a list of T cell receptor beta chains from one sample in a study of cytomegalovirus exposure and HLA in healthy donors. Clones were read by immunoSEQ multiplex PCR, and TCRdb kept only the in-frame ones, dropping some. The sample has about 130,000 clones; about 81% are singletons. Sample: PBMCs. The receptors shown here come from a woman between 25 and 40 years old in good health and CMV-seronegative. Both conserved end residues are part of each CDR3. D genes are given only for firm matches. Not every row has a clone size; where given, it reads once, few, many or a size class.

>16|TRBJ2-1|TRBD2|once|TRBV11-2
CASSLVGGGVGYEQFF
TGTGCCAGCAGCTTAGTAGGTGGGGGGGTGGGTTATGAGCAGTTCTTC
>14|TRBJ2-7|TRBD1|NA|TRBV5-1
CASSPDRGSYEQYF
TGCGCCAGCAGCCCGGACAGGGGTTCTTACGAGCAGTACTTC
>15|TRBJ2-7|TRBD1|NA|TRBV7-8
CASSVNRGSGSEQYF
TGTGCCAGCAGCGTTAACAGGGGGAGCGGAAGCGAGCAGTACTTC
>16|TRBJ1-5|NA|NA|TRBV15
CATSSRPGVGNQPQHF
TGTGCCACCAGCAGCAGACCAGGGGTTGGCAATCAGCCCCAGCATTTT
>14|TRBJ1-2|NA|once|TRBV7-2
CASSRETVAYGYTF
TGTGCCAGCAGCCGCGAGACAGTTGCGTATGGCTACACCTTC
>12|TRBJ1-1|TRBD1|NA|TRBV27
CASKQGAGEAFF
TGTGCCAGCAAACAGGGGGCGGGTGAAGCTTTCTTT
>17|TRBJ1-5|NA|NA|TRBV4-1
CASSQDSAAGIVQPQHF
TGCGCCAGCAGCCAAGATTCGGCTGCAGGCATCGTCCAGCCCCAGCATTTT
>15|TRBJ1-2|TRBD1|NA|TRBV4-1
CASSQGTGIDYGYTF
TGCGCCAGCAGCCAAGGGACAGGGATTGACTATGGCTACACCTTC
>14|TRBJ1-4|TRBD1|NA|TRBV5-4
CASSLQGAEEKLFF
TGTGCCAGCAGCTTACAGGGGGCCGAAGAAAAACTGTTTTTT
>14|TRBJ2-3|TRBD2|NA|TRBV5-6
CASSYSGAGYTQYF
TGTGCCAGCAGTTATAGCGGGGCGGGGTATACGCAGTATTTT
>14|TRBJ2-1|TRBD1|once|TRBV4-2
CASSTGGVKNEQFF
TGTGCCAGCAGCACAGGGGGCGTGAAGAATGAGCAGTTCTTC
>16|TRBJ2-3|TRBD2|NA|TRBV5-6
CASSLLTGGYTDTQYF
TGTGCCAGCAGCTTGCTTACGGGAGGATACACAGATACGCAGTATTTT
>13|TRBJ1-3|NA|NA|TRBV2
CASSESRVNTIYF
TGTGCCAGCAGTGAAAGCAGGGTAAACACCATATATTTT
>14|TRBJ1-2|TRBD1|NA|TRBV4-1
CASSQMDRNYGYTF
TGCGCCAGCAGCCAGATGGACAGGAACTATGGCTACACCTTC